This entry lists 4 T cell receptor beta chains sequenced from one sample in a study of a mutant IDH1 vaccine in newly diagnosed glioma. Their antigens are not known. The time point denotes: week 35, safety follow-up. Doses comprised 300 ug of mutant IDH1 20-mer peptide each, plus topical imiquimod. The method was immunoSEQ multiplex PCR; TCRdb's version includes in-frame clones alone and lacks a portion of them. The sample includes some 30,000 clones, 81% of them seen just once. The specimen comprised PBMCs, sampled from a glioma patient whose treatment included an IDH1 peptide vaccine. These receptors were taken from a man aged 25 to 45 with glioma.

The gene calls are TRBV5-1 and TRBJ2-3, with 12 bases lining up with TRBD2. CDR3 length: 16 residues. CDR1 and CDR2 from the germline V gene are SGHRS and YFSETQ. The ends lost 3 bases at V and 2 bases at J; junction bases unmatched: 4. The CDR3 is CASSSGLAGFTDTQYF. In DNA form, the CDR3 reads TGCGCCAGCAGCTCTGGACTAGCGGGATTCACAGATACGCAGTATTTT.

CDR3 in amino acids: CASKMEDSYNSPLHF. The CDR3 DNA follows: TGTGCCAGCAAAATGGAGGACTCCTATAATTCACCCCTCCACTTT. The chain recombines TRBV6-4 with TRBJ1-6; D uncertain. CDR3 length: 15 amino acids. Germline V gene lookup returns CDR1 MRHNA and CDR2 SNTAGT. V was trimmed by 7 bases and J by 0 bases, leaving 10 bases between them.

This sequence joins TRBV30 and TRBJ2-5; a weak D match, TRBD1 (5 bases). V lost 5 bases, J lost 5 bases, and 15 bases lay in between. CDR1 is GTSNPN and CDR2 is SVGIG in the germline V gene (reference sequence). The CDR3 extends over 13 amino acids. The CDR3 spells CAWGPGNLETQYF. As DNA, the CDR3 is TGTGCCTGGGGGCCAGGGAATCTGGAGACCCAGTACTTC.

This clone was recorded only once. The V and J genes are TRBV27 and TRBJ1-2, with 7 bases that match TRBD1. CDR1 is MNHEY, CDR2 SMNVEV, per germline (reference sequence). The V gene end was trimmed by 6 bases and the J gene end by 2 bases; junction bases not matched to a gene: 9. CDR3 length: 15 amino acids. The CDR3 reads CASSLTGSANYGYTF. Written as DNA, the CDR3 is TGTGCCAGCAGCTTGACAGGGTCGGCCAACTATGGCTACACCTTC.